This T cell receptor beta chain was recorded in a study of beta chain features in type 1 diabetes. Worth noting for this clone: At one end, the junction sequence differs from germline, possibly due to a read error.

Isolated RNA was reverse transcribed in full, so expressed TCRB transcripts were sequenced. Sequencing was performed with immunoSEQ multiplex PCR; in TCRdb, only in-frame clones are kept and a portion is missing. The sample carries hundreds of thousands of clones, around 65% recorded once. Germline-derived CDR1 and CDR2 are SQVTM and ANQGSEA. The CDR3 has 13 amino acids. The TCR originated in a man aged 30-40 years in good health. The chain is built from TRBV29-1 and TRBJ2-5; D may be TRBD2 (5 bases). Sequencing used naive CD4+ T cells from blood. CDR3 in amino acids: CSGEVGAGETQYF. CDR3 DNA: TGCAGCGGTGAAGTTGGTGCGGGCGAGACCCAGTACTTC. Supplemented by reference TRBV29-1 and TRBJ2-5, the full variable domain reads SAVISQKPSRDICQRGTSLTIQCQVDSQVTMMFWYRQQPGQSLTLIATANQGSEATYESGFVIDKFPISRPNLTFSTLTVSNMSPEDSSIYLCSGEVGAGETQYFGPGTRLLVL.